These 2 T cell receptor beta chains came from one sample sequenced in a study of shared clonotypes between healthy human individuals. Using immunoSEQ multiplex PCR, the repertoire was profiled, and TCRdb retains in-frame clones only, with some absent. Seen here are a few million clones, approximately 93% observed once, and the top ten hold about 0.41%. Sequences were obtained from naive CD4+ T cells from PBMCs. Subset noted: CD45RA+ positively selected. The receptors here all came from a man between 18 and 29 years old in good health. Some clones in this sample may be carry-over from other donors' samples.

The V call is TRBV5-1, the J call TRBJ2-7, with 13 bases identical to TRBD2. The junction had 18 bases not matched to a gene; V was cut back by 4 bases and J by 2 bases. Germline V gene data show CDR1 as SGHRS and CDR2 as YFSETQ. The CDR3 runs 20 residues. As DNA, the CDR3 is TGCGCCAGCAGCATAGGACACCTACGGACTAGCGGGAGAATGCCCTACGAGCAGTACTTC. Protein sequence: CASSIGHLRTSGRMPYEQYF.

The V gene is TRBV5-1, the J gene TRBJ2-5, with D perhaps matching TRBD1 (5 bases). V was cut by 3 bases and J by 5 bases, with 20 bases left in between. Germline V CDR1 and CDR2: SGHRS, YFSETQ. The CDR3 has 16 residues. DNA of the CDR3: TGCGCCAGCAGCTCCTTAGGGGCTATTCGGCGGGAGACCCAGTACTTC. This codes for CASSSLGAIRRETQYF.